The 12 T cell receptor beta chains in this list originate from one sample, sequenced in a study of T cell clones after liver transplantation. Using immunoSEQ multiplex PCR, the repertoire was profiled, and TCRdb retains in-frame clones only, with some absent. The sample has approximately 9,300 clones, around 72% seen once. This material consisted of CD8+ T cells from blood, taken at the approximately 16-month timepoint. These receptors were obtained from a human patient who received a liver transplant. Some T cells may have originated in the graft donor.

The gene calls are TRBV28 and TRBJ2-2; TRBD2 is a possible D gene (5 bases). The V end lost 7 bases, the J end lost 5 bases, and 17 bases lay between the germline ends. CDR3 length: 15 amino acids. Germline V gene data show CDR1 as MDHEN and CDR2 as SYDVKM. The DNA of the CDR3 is TGTGCCAGCACCTTGAGGGCAGTGGGAACCGGGGAGCTGTTTTTT. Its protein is CASTLRAVGTGELFF.

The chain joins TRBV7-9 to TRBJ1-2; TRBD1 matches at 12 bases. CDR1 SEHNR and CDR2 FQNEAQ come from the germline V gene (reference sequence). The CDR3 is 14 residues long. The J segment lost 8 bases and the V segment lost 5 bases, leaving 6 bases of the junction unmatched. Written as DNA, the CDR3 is TGTGCCAGCAGCCCGGGGACAGGGGGCAAGGGCTACACCTTC. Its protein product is CASSPGTGGKGYTF.

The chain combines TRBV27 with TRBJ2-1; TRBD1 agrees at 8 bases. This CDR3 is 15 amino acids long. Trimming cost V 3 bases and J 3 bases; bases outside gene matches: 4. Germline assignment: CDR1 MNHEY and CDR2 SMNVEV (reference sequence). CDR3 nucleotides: TGTGCCAGCAGTTTGGCAGGGGGCGACTACAATGAGCAGTTCTTC. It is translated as CASSLAGGDYNEQFF.

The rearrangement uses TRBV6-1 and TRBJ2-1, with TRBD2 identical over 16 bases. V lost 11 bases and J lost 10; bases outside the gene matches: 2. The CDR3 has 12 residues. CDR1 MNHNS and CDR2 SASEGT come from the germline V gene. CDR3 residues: CAGTSGRGEQFF. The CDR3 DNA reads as TGTGCCGGGACTAGCGGGAGGGGGGAGCAGTTCTTC.

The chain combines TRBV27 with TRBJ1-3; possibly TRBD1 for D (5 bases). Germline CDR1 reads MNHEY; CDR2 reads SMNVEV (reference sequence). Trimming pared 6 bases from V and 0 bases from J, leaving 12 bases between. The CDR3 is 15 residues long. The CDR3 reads CASSTDSNSGNTIYF. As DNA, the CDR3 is TGTGCCAGCAGCACCGACAGCAACTCTGGAAACACCATATATTTT.

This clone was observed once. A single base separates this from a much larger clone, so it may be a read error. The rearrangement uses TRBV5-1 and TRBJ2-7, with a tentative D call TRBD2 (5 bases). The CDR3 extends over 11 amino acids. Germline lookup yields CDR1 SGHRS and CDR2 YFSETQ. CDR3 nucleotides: TGCGTCAGCAGCTTGAGGGACGAGCAGTACTTC. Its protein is CVSSLRDEQYF.

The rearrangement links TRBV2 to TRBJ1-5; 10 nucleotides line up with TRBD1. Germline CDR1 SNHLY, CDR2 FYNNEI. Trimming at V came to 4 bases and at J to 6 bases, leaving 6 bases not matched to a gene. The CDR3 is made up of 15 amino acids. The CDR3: CASSVGQGLSQPQHF. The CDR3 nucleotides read TGTGCCAGCAGTGTGGGACAGGGGTTGAGTCAGCCCCAGCATTTT.

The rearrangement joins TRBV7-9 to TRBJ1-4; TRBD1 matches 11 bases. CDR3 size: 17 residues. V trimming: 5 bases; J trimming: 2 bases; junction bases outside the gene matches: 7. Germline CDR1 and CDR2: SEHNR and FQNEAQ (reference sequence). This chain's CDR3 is CASSPRTGGYTNEKLFF. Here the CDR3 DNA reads TGTGCCAGCAGCCCCAGGACAGGGGGCTACACTAATGAAAAACTGTTTTTT.

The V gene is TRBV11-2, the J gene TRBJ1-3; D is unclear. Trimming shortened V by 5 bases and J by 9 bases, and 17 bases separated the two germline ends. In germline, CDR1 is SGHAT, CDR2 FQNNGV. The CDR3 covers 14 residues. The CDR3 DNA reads TGTGCCAGCAGCCCCTCCGGGTCATCCGGCACCATATATTTT. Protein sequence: CASSPSGSSGTIYF.

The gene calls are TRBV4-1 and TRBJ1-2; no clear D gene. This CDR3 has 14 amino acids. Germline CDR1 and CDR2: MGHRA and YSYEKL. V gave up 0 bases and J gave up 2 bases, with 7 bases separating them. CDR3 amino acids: CASSQDGVNYGYTF. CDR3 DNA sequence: TGCGCCAGCAGCCAAGATGGGGTAAACTATGGCTACACCTTC.

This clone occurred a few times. CDR3 loop: CASSQVSTLGAFF. The CDR3 nucleotides read TGCGCCAGCAGCCAAGTAAGTACCCTGGGCGCTTTCTTT. The chain employs TRBV4-3 and TRBJ1-1; D uncertain. V was shortened by 1 base and J by 11 bases, with 14 bases between the two germline ends. This CDR3 contains 13 residues. Germline lookup yields CDR1 LGHNA and CDR2 YSLEER.

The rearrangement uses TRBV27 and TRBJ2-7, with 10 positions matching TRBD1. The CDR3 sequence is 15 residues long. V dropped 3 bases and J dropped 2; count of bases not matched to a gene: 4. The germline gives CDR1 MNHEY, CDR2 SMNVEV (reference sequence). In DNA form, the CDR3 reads TGTGCCAGCAGTTTCTCCGGACAGGGGGCCTACGAGCAGTACTTC. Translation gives CASSFSGQGAYEQYF.